This T cell receptor beta chain came from a study of cytomegalovirus exposure and HLA in healthy donors. Looking at the study overall: Earlier findings included more than 95 million unique TCR beta sequences obtained from 150 million to 200 million T cells. The study's findings and limits: Sequencing had likely introduced a cluster of highly shared sequence variants as an artifact. Later analysis found that TCR beta chains associated with HLA were more clonally expanded than other, equally common chains.

Worth noting for this clone: Its antigen is not known.

The PCR was carried out with 60 Vbeta primers and 13 Jbeta primers. Sequenced by immunoSEQ multiplex PCR; TCRdb stores in-frame clones only, minus some. The sample has approximately 100,000 clones; about 80% are singletons. V lost 2 bases and J 6 bases, leaving 10 bases between the germline ends. Germline V CDR1 and CDR2: MNHEY, SVGAGI. CDR3 length: 14 residues. The sample comprised PBMCs. The chain links TRBV6-5 to TRBJ1-4; TRBD1 might be the D (6 bases). The sequence came from a woman between 40 and 55 years old in good health and CMV-seronegative. CDR3 region: CASSYGQLDEKLFF. In nucleotides, the CDR3 is TGTGCCAGCAGTTACGGACAGTTGGATGAAAAACTGTTTTTT.